This note documents a single T cell receptor (beta chain) sequence. Authors' data handling: Estimation of nucleated cell counts was performed using reference gene primer amplification. The repertoire was sequenced with immunoSEQ multiplex PCR; TCRdb's copy has only in-frame clones and lacks some. V and J calls and clone size follow that table, whereas D and trimming were derived from the DNA. The table has roughly 150,000 clones, about 81% seen once. This record comes from a study of blood T cell repertoires in COVID-19. Study context: Some COVID-19 samples were acute and others convalescent; all came from the United States, Italy and Spain.

From germline, CDR1 is SGHTA and CDR2 FQGTGA. The CDR3 totals 14 residues. Trimming cost V 2 bases and J 6 bases; bases outside gene matches: 3. V is TRBV7-3 and J is TRBJ2-2; 7 bases are shared with TRBD1. Sequenced sample: peripheral blood. The TCR sequence derives from a human donor in a cohort sampled during active COVID-19. As DNA, the CDR3 is TGTGCCAGCAGCTTACAGGGGGAAGCCGGGGAGCTGTTTTTT. Its protein is CASSLQGEAGELFF.